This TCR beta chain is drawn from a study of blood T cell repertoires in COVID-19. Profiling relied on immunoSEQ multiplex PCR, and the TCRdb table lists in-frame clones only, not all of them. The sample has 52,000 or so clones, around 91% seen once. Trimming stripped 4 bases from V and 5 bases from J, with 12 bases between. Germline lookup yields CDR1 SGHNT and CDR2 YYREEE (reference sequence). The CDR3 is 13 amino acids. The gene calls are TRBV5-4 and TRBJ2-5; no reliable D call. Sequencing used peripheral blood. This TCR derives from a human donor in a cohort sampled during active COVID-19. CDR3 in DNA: TGTGCCAGCAGCCCGAGCCGCGAGGAGACCCAGTACTTC. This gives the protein CASSPSREETQYF.